Listed below are T cell receptor beta chains from one sample, sequenced in a study of T cell responses to AZD1222 COVID-19 vaccine. Method: immunoSEQ multiplex PCR; TCRdb's copy keeps in-frame clones and lacks some. The sample gives about 140,000 clones, 85% to 95% of which show up once; around 0.85% is in the top ten. The sample consisted of peripheral blood, taken on day 0 of MenACWY control vaccination. These receptors were collected from an adult in good health. CDR3s include the opening cysteine and the closing phenylalanine or tryptophan. Each record gives: V gene, clone size, J gene, D gene, CDR3 DNA, CDR3 protein. The D gene is left open where the match is weak. Only part of the rows carry a size: once, few, many, or a class if the clone is expanded.

>TRBV29-1|NA|TRBJ1-2|TRBD1
TGCAGCGCTGCACGAGGGACAGCTTTCAACTATGGCTACACCTTC
CSAARGTAFNYGYTF
>TRBV5-1|few|TRBJ2-2|TRBD1
TGCGCCAGCAGCTTGAGACAGGGGCCGGGCGGGGAGCTGTTTTTT
CASSLRQGPGGELFF
>TRBV9|NA|TRBJ2-1|NA
TGTGCCAGCAGCCCCAACGGCTACAATGAGCAGTTCTTC
CASSPNGYNEQFF
>TRBV14|NA|TRBJ1-1|NA
TGTGCCAGCAGCCAAGCCCTGGGGGGCGGCACTGAAGCTTTCTTT
CASSQALGGGTEAFF
>TRBV9|NA|TRBJ1-2|NA
TGTGCCAGCAGCGTAAATCCGATGCCCGTTAACTATGGCTACACCTTC
CASSVNPMPVNYGYTF
>TRBV4-1|NA|TRBJ2-1|NA
TGCGCCAGCAGCCAAGACCTATATACCGCTTCCTACAATGAGCAGTTCTTC
CASSQDLYTASYNEQFF
>TRBV7-3|NA|TRBJ1-2|NA
TGTGCCAGCAGCTTGCGAAGTGGGGATGGCTACACCTTC
CASSLRSGDGYTF
>TRBV6-2/TRBV6-3|NA|TRBJ1-5|NA
TGTGCCAGCAGTTACTCCCGTGGCCTTAGTAATCAGCCCCAGCATTTT
CASSYSRGLSNQPQHF
>TRBV3-1/TRBV3-2|NA|TRBJ1-1|NA
TGTGCCAGCAGCCAATTTAGGGGCTTGGAAGCTTTCTTT
CASSQFRGLEAFF
>TRBV27|NA|TRBJ2-1|NA
TGTGCCAGCAGAACCGGGGGAAGGGGGCCCTACAATGAGCAGTTCTTC
CASRTGGRGPYNEQFF
>TRBV4-2|once|TRBJ2-1|NA
TGTGCCAGCAGCCAAGAGACGGTTTTGGATGAGCAGTTCTTC
CASSQETVLDEQFF
>TRBV19|NA|TRBJ1-1|TRBD1
TGTGCCAGTAGTCCTCCCCCGGGACAGGGAAACACTGAAGCTTTCTTT
CASSPPPGQGNTEAFF
>TRBV9|once|TRBJ1-1|NA
TGTGCCAGCAGCGTAGGGCAGATCAACACTGAAGCTTTCTTT
CASSVGQINTEAFF
>TRBV27|NA|TRBJ1-3|NA
TGTGCCAGCAACCGTCTCGACAGCTCTGGAAACACCATATATTTT
CASNRLDSSGNTIYF
>TRBV10-3|NA|TRBJ1-2|NA
TGTGCCATCAGCCCGGACAGTAACTATGGCTACACCTTC
CAISPDSNYGYTF
>TRBV5-1|NA|TRBJ2-5|NA
TGCGCCAGCAGCTTACAGGGAAGGGACCAGTACTTC
CASSLQGRDQYF
>TRBV3-1/TRBV3-2|NA|TRBJ1-1|NA
TGTGCCAGCAGCCAAGTAGGAGGGACTCCCGGGGCTTTCTTT
CASSQVGGTPGAFF
>TRBV11-1|NA|TRBJ2-1|NA
TGTGCCAGCAGCCAACGATCGGAGTGGAGTGAGCAGTTCTTC
CASSQRSEWSEQFF
>TRBV14|NA|TRBJ2-3|TRBD1
TGTGCCAGCAGCCTTGGACAGGGGTCCGATACGCAGTATTTT
CASSLGQGSDTQYF
>TRBV6-2/TRBV6-3|NA|TRBJ1-1|NA
TGTGCCAGCAGCCGTGACGGGGGCATTCCCTACGAAGCTTTCTTT
CASSRDGGIPYEAFF
>TRBV27|NA|TRBJ1-2|NA
TGTGCCAGCAGTACGGTCGACAGAAGAGCTAACTATGGCTACACCTTC
CASSTVDRRANYGYTF
>TRBV7-9|NA|TRBJ2-3|NA
TGTGCCAGCAGCGACTCGGGAGCCCGCACAGATACGCAGTATTTT
CASSDSGARTDTQYF
>TRBV7-9|NA|TRBJ2-5|TRBD1
TGTGCCAGCAGCTGGAACAGGGGACAAGAGACCCAGTACTTC
CASSWNRGQETQYF
>TRBV5-4|NA|TRBJ1-1|NA
TGTGCCAGCAGCCGGGGGGGAGGTAGGGCCGGGCAAGAAGCTTTCTTT
CASSRGGGRAGQEAFF
>TRBV27|few|TRBJ1-2|NA
TGTGCCAGCAGTTTATCTCCCACAGGGTATGGCTACACCTTC
CASSLSPTGYGYTF
>TRBV5-4|NA|TRBJ2-1|NA
TGTGCCAGCAGCACCGGGACGGGATCCGACAATGAGCAGTTCTTC
CASSTGTGSDNEQFF
>TRBV11-2|once|TRBJ2-4|NA
TGTGCCAGCAGCCATGAAAGCAAAAACATTCAGTACTTC
CASSHESKNIQYF
>TRBV9|NA|TRBJ1-4|NA
TGTGCCAGCAGCGTAGGGGGAGCTAATGAAAAACTGTTTTTT
CASSVGGANEKLFF
>TRBV28|NA|TRBJ1-2|TRBD1
TGTGCCAGCAGTTTACGCACAGGGGTGGGCTACACCTTC
CASSLRTGVGYTF
>TRBV2|NA|TRBJ1-2|NA
TGTGCCAGCAGTGTGGGAAATAACTATGGCTACACCTTC
CASSVGNNYGYTF
>TRBV27|NA|TRBJ2-1|TRBD2
TGTGCCAGCAGTTGGCTAGCGGGAGACAATGAGCAGTTCTTC
CASSWLAGDNEQFF
>TRBV5-5|NA|TRBJ2-2|TRBD1
TGTGCCAGCAGCTTGACGCCACCGGGACAGTCGAACACCGGGGAGCTGTTTTTT
CASSLTPPGQSNTGELFF
>TRBV19|NA|TRBJ2-3|TRBD2
TGTGCCAGTAGTATATCGGCGGGGGGGCTGGATACGCAGTATTTT
CASSISAGGLDTQYF
>TRBV12-3/TRBV12-4|NA|TRBJ1-1|NA
TGTGCCAGCAGTTTTACCCGGGCCACTGAAGCTTTCTTT
CASSFTRATEAFF
>TRBV6-5|NA|TRBJ1-3|NA
TGTGCCAGCAGACCGGGAGGCTCTGGAAACACCATATATTTT
CASRPGGSGNTIYF
>TRBV19|NA|TRBJ1-5|NA
TGTGCCAGTAGTAGGACAGCTAATCAGCCCCAGCATTTT
CASSRTANQPQHF
>TRBV5-1|NA|TRBJ2-1|NA
TGCGCCAGCAGCTTGGTACGGGGGACCTACAATGAGCAGTTCTTC
CASSLVRGTYNEQFF
>TRBV7-9|NA|TRBJ1-6|NA
TGTGCCAGCAGCTTAGACGGCGAATCACCCCTCCACTTT
CASSLDGESPLHF
>TRBV20-1|once|TRBJ1-2|NA
TGCAGTGGAGGGGAACCTTACGGCTACACCTTC
CSGGEPYGYTF
>TRBV3-1/TRBV3-2|NA|TRBJ1-1|NA
TGTGCCAGCAGCCTAAGTCAATTGTCGGGTTCTGAAGCTTTCTTT
CASSLSQLSGSEAFF
>TRBV24-1|NA|TRBJ2-5|TRBD2
TGTGCCACCGGACTAGCGGGACAGGAGACCCAGTACTTC
CATGLAGQETQYF
>TRBV9|NA|TRBJ2-1|TRBD2
TGTGCCAGCAGCGTAGGTGCGGGAGGGCCCAGTGAGCAGTTCTTC
CASSVGAGGPSEQFF
>TRBV19|NA|TRBJ1-1|TRBD1
TGTGCCAGTAGGCACAGGGGTGAAGCTTTCTTT
CASRHRGEAFF
>TRBV7-3|NA|TRBJ1-1|NA
TGTGCCAGCAGCCGGACCGGGACCGAAGCTTTCTTT
CASSRTGTEAFF